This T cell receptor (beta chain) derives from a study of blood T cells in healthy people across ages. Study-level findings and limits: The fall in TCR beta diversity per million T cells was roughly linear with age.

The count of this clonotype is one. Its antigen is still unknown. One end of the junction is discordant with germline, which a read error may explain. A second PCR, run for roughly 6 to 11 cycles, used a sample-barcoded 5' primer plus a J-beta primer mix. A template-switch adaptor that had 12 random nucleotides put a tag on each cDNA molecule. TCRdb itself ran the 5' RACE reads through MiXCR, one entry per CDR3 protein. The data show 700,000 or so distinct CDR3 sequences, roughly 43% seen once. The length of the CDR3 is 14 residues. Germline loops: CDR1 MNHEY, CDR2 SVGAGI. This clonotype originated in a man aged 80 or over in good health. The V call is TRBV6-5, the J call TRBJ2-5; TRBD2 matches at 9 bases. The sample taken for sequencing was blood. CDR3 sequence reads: CASKSGGNQETRYF. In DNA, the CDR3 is TGTGCCAGCAAAAGCGGGGGGAACCAAGAGACCCGGTACTTC.